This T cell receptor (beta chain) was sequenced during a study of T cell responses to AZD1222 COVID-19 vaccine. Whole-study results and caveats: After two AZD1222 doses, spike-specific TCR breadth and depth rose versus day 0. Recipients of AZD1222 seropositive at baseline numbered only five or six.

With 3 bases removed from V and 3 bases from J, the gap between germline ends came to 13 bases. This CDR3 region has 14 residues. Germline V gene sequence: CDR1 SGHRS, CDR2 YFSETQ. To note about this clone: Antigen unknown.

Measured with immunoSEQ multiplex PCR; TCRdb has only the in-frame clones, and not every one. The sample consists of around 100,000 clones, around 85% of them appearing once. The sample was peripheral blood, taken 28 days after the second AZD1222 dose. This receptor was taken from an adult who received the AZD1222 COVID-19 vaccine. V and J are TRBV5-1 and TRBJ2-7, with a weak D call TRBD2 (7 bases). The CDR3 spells CASSSAGEGYEQYF. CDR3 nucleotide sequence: TGCGCCAGCAGCTCGGCAGGGGAGGGCTACGAGCAGTACTTC. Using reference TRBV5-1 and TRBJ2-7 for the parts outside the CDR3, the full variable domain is KAGVTQTPRYLIKTRGQQVTLSCSPISGHRSVSWYQQTPGQGLQFLFEYFSETQRNKGNFPGRFSGRQFSNSRSEMNVSTLELGDSALYLCASSSAGEGYEQYFGPGTRLTVT.